The source of this T cell receptor (beta chain) is a study of T cell responses to AZD1222 COVID-19 vaccine. Assay used: immunoSEQ multiplex PCR; TCRdb lists only in-frame clones, some missing. The sample holds 40,000 to 60,000 clones, about 90% seen once. Study-level points and caveats: Close to half of all spike-specific TCRs reportedly target regions of the variants that are unmutated. The study identified only a handful of AZD1222 recipients as seropositive at baseline. Scientists sampled the repertoires only once the peak T cell response had passed. Donors skewed white British and female; clonal diversity was possibly underestimated.

A word on this clone: The antigen remains unidentified.

The clonotype originates from an adult who received the AZD1222 COVID-19 vaccine. Sequenced here: peripheral blood, sampled 28 days after the second AZD1222 dose.

The CDR3 DNA reads as TGCGCCAGCAGCTTGGAGGACGGTTCCTACGAGCAGTACTTC. It encodes CASSLEDGSYEQYF. The genes are TRBV5-1 and TRBJ2-7; D gene uncertain. Deletions cut 0 bases from V and 1 base from J, with 8 bases between. Germline loops: CDR1 SGHRS, CDR2 YFSETQ. This CDR3 comprises 14 residues.